A selection of T cell receptor beta chains follows, all from one sample in a study of PD-L1 blockade in urothelial cancer. TCRdb keeps only in-frame clones here, not all; method: immunoSEQ multiplex PCR. The sample lists about 120,000 clones, 86% occurring once. This material consisted of PBMCs, taken around atezolizumab (anti-PD-L1) treatment. These receptors came from a man in his forties or fifties with urothelial cancer. The CDR3 runs from the conserved cysteine through the conserved F or W. D genes are given only for firm matches. Clone size, where shown, is once, few, many, or a class for clones that have expanded.

V: TRBV30; J: TRBJ2-3; size: many; D: .; CDR3: CAWSVSRAGTDTQYF
V: TRBV7-3; J: TRBJ2-5; size: once; D: .; CDR3: CASSYGSGETQYF
V: TRBV27; J: TRBJ2-2; size: .; D: .; CDR3: CASSRTGELFF
V: TRBV6-6; J: TRBJ2-5; size: few; D: .; CDR3: CASRPAAGETQYF
V: TRBV7-2; J: TRBJ2-7; size: .; D: TRBD2; CDR3: CASSLTSGSLYEQYF
V: TRBV5-1; J: TRBJ1-5; size: .; D: TRBD1; CDR3: CASSLVGQIPYSNQPQHF
V: TRBV9; J: TRBJ2-7; size: .; D: TRBD2; CDR3: CASSGETGLAGPFYEQYF
V: TRBV7-6; J: TRBJ2-4; size: once; D: .; CDR3: CASSLVAPAVAKNIQYF
V: TRBV5-4; J: TRBJ1-4; size: .; D: .; CDR3: CASRQGLNEKLFF
V: TRBV5-5; J: TRBJ2-3; size: .; D: .; CDR3: CASSWTGKSTDTQYF
V: TRBV29-1; J: TRBJ1-2; size: .; D: TRBD1; CDR3: CSAGDSYGYTF
V: TRBV18; J: TRBJ1-6; size: .; D: TRBD1; CDR3: CASSPIGTGDSPLHF
V: TRBV2; J: TRBJ2-7; size: .; D: .; CDR3: CASEAGPYEQYF
V: TRBV5-4; J: TRBJ2-7; size: .; D: .; CDR3: CASSFSGIYEQYF
V: TRBV7-9; J: TRBJ1-4; size: .; D: .; CDR3: CASSLRGFEKLFF
V: TRBV6-5; J: TRBJ2-2; size: .; D: .; CDR3: CASSYTGRGTGELFF
V: TRBV10-1; J: TRBJ2-1; size: many; D: .; CDR3: CASSGTSTPIF
V: TRBV5-5; J: TRBJ2-1; size: .; D: .; CDR3: CASSLELGLYNEQFF
V: TRBV5-1; J: TRBJ2-1; size: .; D: TRBD2; CDR3: CASSLVLAESSWQFF
V: TRBV4-1; J: TRBJ2-3; size: .; D: TRBD2; CDR3: CASSQDVGRAYGTDTQYF
V: TRBV18; J: TRBJ2-1; size: .; D: TRBD2; CDR3: CASSPRAGAFSYNEQFF
V: TRBV6-6; J: TRBJ1-3; size: .; D: .; CDR3: CASSYDGSSGNTIYF